The text below deals with one T cell receptor beta chain. The CDR3 sequence is 19 residues long. V gave up 3 bases and J gave up 4 bases; unmatched junction bases: 19. Germline-derived CDR1 and CDR2 are MNHNS and SASEGT. This table comes from immunoSEQ multiplex PCR, and its TCRdb copy is limited to in-frame clones, with some not included. The sample carries around 40,000 clones, about 83% recorded once. This entry comes from a study of PD-L1 blockade in urothelial cancer. The wider study: Patients took up atezolizumab in about 2014 at 1,200 mg intravenously every 3 weeks. Blood was tested 3 weeks (second dose) and 6 weeks into treatment. Bladder-origin urothelial cancer in males described about 85% of the roughly 30 patients.

The source was PBMCs, collected around atezolizumab (anti-PD-L1) treatment. V is TRBV6-1 and J is TRBJ1-2; 8 nucleotides line up with TRBD1. The sequence came from a man aged 55 to 70 with urothelial cancer. Here the CDR3 reads CASSDPADRAWSAAYGYTF. The CDR3 nucleotides read TGTGCCAGCAGTGACCCCGCGGACAGGGCATGGTCTGCTGCCTATGGCTACACCTTC.